The T cell receptor beta chain described here comes from a study of cytomegalovirus exposure and HLA in healthy donors. Primers: 60 Vbeta forward and 13 Jbeta reverse. Produced via immunoSEQ multiplex PCR; TCRdb's table is partial and in-frame only. The table shows roughly 120,000 clones, with 80% to 90% occurring only once. CDR1 and CDR2 (germline): MNHEY, SMNVEV (reference sequence). With 3 bases removed from V and 3 bases from J, the gap between germline ends came to 8 bases. The CDR3 length is 14 residues. The chain uses TRBV27 and TRBJ1-4, with no clear D. This sequence originates from a young woman in good health and CMV-seronegative. The specimen sequenced was PBMCs. The CDR3 is CASSFNQANEKLFF. The DNA for the CDR3 is TGTGCCAGCAGTTTTAATCAGGCTAATGAAAAACTGTTTTTT.